This TCR beta chain was sequenced in a study of PD-1 blockade in classical Hodgkin lymphoma (TCRdb year 2020). For the wider study: Nivolumab dosing was 3 mg/kg intravenously every 2 weeks, continuing until either disease progression or unacceptable toxicity. The study used TCR beta sequencing and CyTOF to define a peripheral blood immune signature of response to PD-1 blockade in classical Hodgkin lymphoma. Study-level results and caveats: Newly diagnosed patients were reported to have lower baseline TCR diversity than healthy donors, and relapsed/refractory patients were reported to have lower baseline TCR diversity still. CD4+ but not CD8+ TCR diversity rose significantly by C4D1 (p=0.0027 vs p=0.16), most apparent in complete responders (p=0.02). Only a single clinical trial cohort was studied, and what caused the repertoire differences, possibly disease activity or prior therapy, remained undefined. Diversity was lower in patients who began nivolumab less than 1 year after ASCT, so these patients were left out of later analyses to avoid confounding by immune reconstitution. Trial patients with a complete response had baseline diversity similar to that of newly diagnosed patients, while partial responders and progressors had significantly lower diversity.

Comments on this clone: The clone's antigen remains unknown. No per-base quality is available; no much larger clone lies one base away.

Interpreted using the paper, the time point label stands for: cycle 4 day 1 (C4D1), after less than seven weeks of nivolumab. Relapse after autologous stem cell transplantation had occurred in all trial patients, and cohorts A, B and C were distinguished by prior brentuximab vedotin exposure. The trial cohort was composed of approximately 56 patients with relapsed/refractory classical Hodgkin lymphoma, for whom complete response, partial response or progressive disease was recorded as best overall response. In the multi-cohort phase II CheckMate 205 trial, trial patients received single-agent nivolumab. An independent review committee assessed best overall response using the 2007 International Working Group response criteria. PBMCs from the trial were collected at three points: immediately before nivolumab initiation (C1D1), and during therapy at cycle 2 day 1 and cycle 4 day 1. Peripheral blood was collected in 8 mL Vacutainer Cell Preparation Tubes, from which PBMCs were isolated by centrifugation and then cryopreserved.

Genomic DNA was isolated using the Qiagen DNeasy kit from unsorted PBMCs as well as from negatively selected CD4+ and CD8+ fractions. TCR beta CDR3 regions were amplified by immunoSEQ multiplex PCR using primers annealing to V and J segments. A synthetic immune receptor repertoire was used to minimize amplification bias, and remaining bias was computationally removed after sequencing. The published analysis was carried out like this. Repertoire diversity was quantified as the Shannon entropy index using custom Python scripts. Unsorted, CD4+ and CD8+ repertoires were analyzed separately, except in combined analyses where CD4+ and CD8+ sequences were merged in silico. Clonal expansion was defined as at least a 2-fold frequency increase after treatment relative to C1D1, with a pseudocount of 0.5 for undetected baseline clones. Clones with 0 or 1 copy at C1D1 were defined as singleton clones, while clones with 2 or more copies were defined as non-singleton clones. Clones expanded in unsorted samples were labelled as CD4+, CD8+ or unknown by matching protein sequences in sorted samples from the same patient. Wilcoxon tests were applied to paired samples to test diversity changes from C1D1 to C4D1. TCRdb re-hosts the immuneACCESS table, in-frame sequences only. Its copies lack some clones; in the studies checked, an unresolved V gene accounts for under half of them, and the cause for the rest is not known. V, J and clone size derive from that table, while D and trimming were established from the DNA sequence. This sample lists 75,000 to 100,000 clones; about 93% were detected once. The ten largest clones take up roughly 2% of the sample.

The sequencing here drew on peripheral blood mononuclear cells (PBMCs), taken before the fourth cycle of nivolumab. This receptor was obtained from a human donor with classical Hodgkin lymphoma.

CDR3 sequence: CSVATGDDQPQHF. The DNA sequence follows: TGCAGCGTCGCAACAGGAGATGATCAGCCCCAGCATTTT. The rearrangement combines TRBV29-1 with TRBJ1-5; TRBD1 is possibly the D segment (5 matching bases). The V and J ends are trimmed by 6 bases and 5 bases, leaving 14 bases between them. From its cysteine to its phenylalanine, the CDR3 spans 13 amino acids. The read is trimmed to its CDR3 DNA, 39 bases read in frame from base 1. The germline V gene supplies CDR1 SQVTM and CDR2 ANQGSEA.